The clone carrying this T cell receptor (beta chain) was observed a few times. Antigen unknown. The data belong to a study of blood T cells in healthy people across ages. The study, taken as a whole, reports: Age brought a roughly linear fall in TCR beta diversity measured per million T cells.

The individuals who served as donors were healthy Caucasians living in Russia, aged about 6 to 100. A second PCR of 7 to 11 cycles used a sample-barcoded 5' primer and a J-beta primer mix. TCRdb used MiXCR to reprocess the 5' RACE reads, holding one entry per CDR3 protein. The top ten hold less than 0.85% of the sample, which has roughly 1,100,000 distinct CDR3 sequences, 20% to 25% seen once. Germline V gives CDR1 SGHRS, CDR2 YFSETQ. This CDR3 comprises 15 residues. The V end was cut by 2 bases, the J end by 6 bases, with 14 bases between. The same specimen was also included in a second study, on T cells of mothers and their children. As reported in that work: In each mother, TCR beta CDR3 reads exceeded 8 million; in each child, they numbered a few million.

The specimen was blood. The chain links TRBV5-1 to TRBJ2-2; TRBD1 or TRBD2 may be the D gene (6 bases each). The TCR was taken from a girl aged 2-10 years in good health. The CDR3 nucleotides are TGCGCCAGCAGCTTCTCCGGGGGCGCCTCCGGGGAGCTGTTTTTT. It encodes CASSFSGGASGELFF.